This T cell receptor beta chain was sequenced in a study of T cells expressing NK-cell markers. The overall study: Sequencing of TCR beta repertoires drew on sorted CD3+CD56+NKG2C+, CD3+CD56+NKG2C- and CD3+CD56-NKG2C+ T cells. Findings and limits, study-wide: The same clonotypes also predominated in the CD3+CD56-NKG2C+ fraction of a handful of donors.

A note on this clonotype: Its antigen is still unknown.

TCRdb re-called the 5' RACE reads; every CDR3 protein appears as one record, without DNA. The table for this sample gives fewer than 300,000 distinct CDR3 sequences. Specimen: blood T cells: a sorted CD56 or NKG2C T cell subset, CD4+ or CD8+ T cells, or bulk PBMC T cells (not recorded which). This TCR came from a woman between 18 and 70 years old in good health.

This CDR3 is CSASTQGGGTGELFF. The V call is TRBV20-1, the J call TRBJ2-2; TCRdb's D call, TRBD2, is unchecked because there is no DNA. This CDR3 region has 15 residues. Per germline, CDR1 DFQATT and CDR2 SNEGSKA (reference sequence).